This TCR beta chain derives from a study of blood T cell repertoires in COVID-19. For the study at large: Acute-phase and convalescent COVID-19 samples originated in the United States, Italy and Spain. PBMCs, B-cell-depleted T cells, or T cells provided the cDNA or gDNA that made up the material.

Per the germline V gene, CDR1 is KGHSH and CDR2 is LQKENI. J gave up 10 bases and V 4 bases, and 4 bases lay outside the gene matches. CDR3 size: 14 residues. Measured with immunoSEQ multiplex PCR; TCRdb has only the in-frame clones, and not every one. The repertoire holds over 75,000 clones, with approximately 80% as singletons. The chain recombines TRBV18 with TRBJ1-6, with 10 bases aligning to TRBD1. Sequenced sample: peripheral blood. The clonotype was recovered from a man between 65 and 85 years old with acute or convalescent COVID-19. This chain's CDR3 is CASSQGQGLSPLHF. CDR3 nucleotide sequence: TGTGCCAGCTCACAGGGACAGGGGTTGTCACCCCTCCACTTT.